This T cell receptor beta chain was captured in a study of response to subunit inactivated influenza vaccine. Overall study results and limits: The authors put forward the suggestion that each seasonal influenza vaccination may bring in only a limited number of new T cells.

Trimming cost V 4 bases and J 5 bases; bases outside gene matches: 7. The V gene's germline CDR1 is SGHRS and CDR2 YFSETQ. The CDR3 spans 14 residues. TCRdb re-analysed the RT-PCR reads in MiXCR, keeping a single row per CDR3 protein. The data show some 640,000 distinct CDR3 sequences, around 14% seen once. Regarding this clonotype: Its antigen is still unknown.

Source: PBMCs from blood, taken around 14 days before vaccination. This sequence originates from a man aged 45-65 years who received an inactivated influenza vaccine. This chain connects TRBV5-1 to TRBJ2-7; 9 bases are a match to TRBD1. CDR3 sequence: CASSRDRVRNEQYF. The DNA for the CDR3 is TGCGCCAGCAGCAGGGACAGGGTGAGGAACGAGCAGTACTTC.